This note documents a single T cell receptor (beta chain) sequence. The clone's antigen remains unknown. No much larger clone exists at a distance of one base, and base qualities are not known. The method behind the library was PCR. Reads for this sample came from an Illumina HiSeq 2500. Molecular barcoding was employed in the preparation of TCR libraries, with unique molecular identifiers being used to normalize TCRbeta repertoire quantification. TCRdb's own reprocessing of the public reads used fastp at Q25 and MiXCR and kept productive beta chains. Each CDR3 protein appears once, grouped with its most common genes and DNA. The sample has 250,000 to 400,000 distinct CDR3 sequences on record, roughly 21% of them singletons. Of the sample, approximately 10% is held by the ten largest clones. Relative to germline, V is missing 2 bases and J is missing 3 bases, with 8 bases of the junction outside any gene match. The germline V gene sets CDR1 to SGHDT and CDR2 to YYEEEE. Including cysteine and phenylalanine, the CDR3 has 17 amino acids. CDR3 DNA only is kept here, 51 bases in frame from base 1.

This entry belongs to a study of T-cell reconstitution after alpha-beta-depleted transplantation in children (dated by TCRdb to about 2016). In the study overall: T-cell immune reconstitution after TCRalphabeta/CD19-depleted allogeneic hematopoietic cell transplantation in children was quantitatively tracked in the study by means of TCR repertoire profiling. Study-level results and caveats: The apparently early alphabetaT-cell count recovery about two months after transplant was reportedly dependent on only several hundred rapidly expanded clones derived from non-depleted graft cells. The frequencies of hyperexpanded clones fell over the following months, and after one year, T-cell counts and TCRbeta diversity were mostly attributed to newly produced T cells. The high TCRbeta diversity at day 60 in some patients was ascribed to recipient T cells and intrathymic progenitors that had survived conditioning.

The treatment or condition label corresponds to: allogeneic hematopoietic cell transplantation with graft depleted of TCRalphabeta T cells and CD19 B cells. The transplant recipients were children given TCRalphabeta/CD19-depleted allogeneic hematopoietic cell grafts. The chain joins TRBV5-6 to TRBJ2-1; the central 10 bases match TRBD2. This TCR was recovered from a male patient between 10 and 17 years old who had a stem cell transplant for acute lymphoblastic leukemia, so the T cells may come from the graft donor. Material: PBMCs, mostly from graft donor cells, obtained 180 days after TCRalphabeta/CD19-depleted stem cell transplant. The CDR3 is CASSFPGLAEIYNEQFF. The nucleotide sequence reads as follows: TGTGCCAGCAGCTTCCCCGGACTAGCGGAGATCTACAATGAGCAGTTCTTC.